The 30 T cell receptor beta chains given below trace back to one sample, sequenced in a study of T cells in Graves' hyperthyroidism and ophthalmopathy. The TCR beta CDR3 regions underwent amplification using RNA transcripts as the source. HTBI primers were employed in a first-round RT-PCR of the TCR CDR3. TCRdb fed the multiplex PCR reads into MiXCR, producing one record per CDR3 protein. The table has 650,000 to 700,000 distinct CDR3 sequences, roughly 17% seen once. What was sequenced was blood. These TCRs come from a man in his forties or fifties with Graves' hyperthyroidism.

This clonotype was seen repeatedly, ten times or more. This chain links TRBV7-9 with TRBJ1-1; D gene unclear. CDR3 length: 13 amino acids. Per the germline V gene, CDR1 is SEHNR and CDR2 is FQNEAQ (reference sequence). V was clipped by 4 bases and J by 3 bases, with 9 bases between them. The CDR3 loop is CASSWTKDTEAFF. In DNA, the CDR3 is TGTGCCAGCAGCTGGACGAAGGACACTGAAGCTTTCTTT.

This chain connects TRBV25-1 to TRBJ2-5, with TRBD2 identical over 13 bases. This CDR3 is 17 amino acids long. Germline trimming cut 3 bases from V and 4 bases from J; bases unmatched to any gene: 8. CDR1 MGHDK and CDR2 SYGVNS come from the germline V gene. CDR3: CASSDPRLAGGRETQYF. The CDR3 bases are TGTGCCAGCAGTGACCCTAGACTAGCGGGAGGTCGAGAGACCCAGTACTTC. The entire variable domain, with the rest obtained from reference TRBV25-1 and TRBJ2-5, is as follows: EADIYQTPRYLVIGTGKKITLECSQTMGHDKMYWYQQDPGMELHLIHYSYGVNSTEKGDLSSESTVSRIRTEHFPLTLESARPSHTSQYLCASSDPRLAGGRETQYFGPGTRLLVL.

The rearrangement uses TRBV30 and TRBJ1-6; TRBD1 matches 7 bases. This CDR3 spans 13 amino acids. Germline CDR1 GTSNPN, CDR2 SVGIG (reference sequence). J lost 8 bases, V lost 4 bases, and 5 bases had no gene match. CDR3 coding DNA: TGTGCCTGGACGGGACAGAATGATTCACCCCTCCACTTT. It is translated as CAWTGQNDSPLHF. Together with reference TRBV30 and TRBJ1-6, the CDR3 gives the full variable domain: SQTIHQWPATLVQPVGSPLSLECTVEGTSNPNLYWYRQAAGRGLQLLFYSVGIGQISSEVPQNLSASRPQDRQFILSSKKLLLSDSGFYLCAWTGQNDSPLHFGNGTRLTVT.

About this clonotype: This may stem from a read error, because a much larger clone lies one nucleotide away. In DNA, the CDR3 is TGTGCCTGGACTGGGATAGCGCCGAGCTCCTACGAGCAGTACTTC. Translated, it gives CAWTGIAPSSYEQYF. V and J are TRBV30 and TRBJ2-7, with a tentative D call TRBD2 (5 bases). CDR3 length equals 15 residues. The ends were cut back, 4 bases at V and 0 bases at J, with 16 bases in the middle. CDR1 GTSNPN and CDR2 SVGIG come from the germline V gene (reference sequence).

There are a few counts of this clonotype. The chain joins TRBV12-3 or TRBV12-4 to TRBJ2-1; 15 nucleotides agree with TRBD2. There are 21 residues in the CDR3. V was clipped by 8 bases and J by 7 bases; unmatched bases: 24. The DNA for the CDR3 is TGTGCCAGCTCCAACCCACCGCCGGGACTAGCGGGAGGACAGCATAGGAATGAGCAGTTCTTC. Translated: CASSNPPPGLAGGQHRNEQFF.

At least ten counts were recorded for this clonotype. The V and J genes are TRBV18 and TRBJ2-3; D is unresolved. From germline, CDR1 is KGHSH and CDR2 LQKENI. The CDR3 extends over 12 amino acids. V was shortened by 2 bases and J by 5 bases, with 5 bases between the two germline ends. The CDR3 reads CASSPAGDTQYF. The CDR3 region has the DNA TGTGCCAGCTCACCAGCCGGAGATACGCAGTATTTT.

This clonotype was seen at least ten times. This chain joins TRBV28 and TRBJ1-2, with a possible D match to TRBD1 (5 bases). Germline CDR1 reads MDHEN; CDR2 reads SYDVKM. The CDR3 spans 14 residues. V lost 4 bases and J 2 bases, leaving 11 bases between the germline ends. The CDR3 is CASSSRDGNYGYTF. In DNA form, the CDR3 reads TGTGCCAGCAGTTCCCGGGACGGAAACTATGGCTACACCTTC.

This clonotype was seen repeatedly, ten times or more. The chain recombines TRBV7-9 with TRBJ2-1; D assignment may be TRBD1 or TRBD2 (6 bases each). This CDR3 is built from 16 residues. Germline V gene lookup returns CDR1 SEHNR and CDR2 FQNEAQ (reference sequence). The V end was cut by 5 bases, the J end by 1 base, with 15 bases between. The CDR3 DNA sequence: TGTGCCAGCAGCCCGGCCGGGGGCGAATCCTACAATGAGCAGTTCTTC. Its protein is CASSPAGGESYNEQFF.

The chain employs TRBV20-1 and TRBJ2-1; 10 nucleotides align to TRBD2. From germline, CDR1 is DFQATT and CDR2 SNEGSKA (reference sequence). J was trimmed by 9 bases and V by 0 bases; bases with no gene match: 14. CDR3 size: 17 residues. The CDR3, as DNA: TGCAGTGCTAGAGATTTATTTGGCCTAGCGGGAGCCAGTGAGCAGTTCTTC. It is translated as CSARDLFGLAGASEQFF.

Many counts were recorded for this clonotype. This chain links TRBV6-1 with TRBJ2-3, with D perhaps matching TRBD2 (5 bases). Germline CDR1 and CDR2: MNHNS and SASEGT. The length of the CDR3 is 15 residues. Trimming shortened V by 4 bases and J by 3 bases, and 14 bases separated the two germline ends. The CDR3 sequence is CASSGIAGLTDTQYF. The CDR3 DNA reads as TGTGCCAGCAGTGGGATTGCGGGCCTTACAGATACGCAGTATTTT.

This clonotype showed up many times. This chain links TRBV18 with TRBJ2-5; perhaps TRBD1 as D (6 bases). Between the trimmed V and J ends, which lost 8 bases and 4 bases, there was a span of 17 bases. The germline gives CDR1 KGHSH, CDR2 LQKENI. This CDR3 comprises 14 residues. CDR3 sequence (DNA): TGTGCCAGCCTCGACTATGAAGGGGGAGAGACCCAGTACTTC. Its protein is CASLDYEGGETQYF.

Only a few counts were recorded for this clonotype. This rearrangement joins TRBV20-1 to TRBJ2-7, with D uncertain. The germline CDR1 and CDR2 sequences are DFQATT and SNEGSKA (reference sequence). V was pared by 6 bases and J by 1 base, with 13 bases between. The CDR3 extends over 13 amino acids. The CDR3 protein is CSAPSGLSYEQYF. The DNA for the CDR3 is TGCAGTGCCCCATCGGGTCTTTCCTACGAGCAGTACTTC.

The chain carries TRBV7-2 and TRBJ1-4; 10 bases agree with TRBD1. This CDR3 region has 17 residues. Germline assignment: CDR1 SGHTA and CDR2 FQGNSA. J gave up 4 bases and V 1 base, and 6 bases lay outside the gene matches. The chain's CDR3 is CASSLGQGALGNEKLFF. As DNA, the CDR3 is TGTGCCAGCAGCTTAGGACAGGGGGCGCTTGGTAATGAAAAACTGTTTTTT.

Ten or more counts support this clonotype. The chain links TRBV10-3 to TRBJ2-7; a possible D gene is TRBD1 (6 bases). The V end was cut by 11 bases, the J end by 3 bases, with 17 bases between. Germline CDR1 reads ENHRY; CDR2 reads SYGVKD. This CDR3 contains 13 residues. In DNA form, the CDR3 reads TGTGCCGGACAGTGGCCCTCCAGCTACGAGCAGTACTTC. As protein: CAGQWPSSYEQYF.

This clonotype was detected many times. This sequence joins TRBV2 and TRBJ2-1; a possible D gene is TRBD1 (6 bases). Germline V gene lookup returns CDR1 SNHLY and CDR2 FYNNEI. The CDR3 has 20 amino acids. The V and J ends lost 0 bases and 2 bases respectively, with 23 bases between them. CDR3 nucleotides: TGTGCCAGCAGTGAAGCGCTTCCATCGGGACACCGAACCACCTACAATGAGCAGTTCTTC. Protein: CASSEALPSGHRTTYNEQFF.

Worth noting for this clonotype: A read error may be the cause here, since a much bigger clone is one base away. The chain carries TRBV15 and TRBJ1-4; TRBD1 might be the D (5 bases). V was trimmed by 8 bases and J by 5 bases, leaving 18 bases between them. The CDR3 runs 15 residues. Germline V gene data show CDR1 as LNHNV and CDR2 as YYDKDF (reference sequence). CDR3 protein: CATCNLGEANEKLFF. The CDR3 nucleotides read TGTGCCACCTGCAACCTGGGGGAAGCCAATGAAAAACTGTTTTTT.

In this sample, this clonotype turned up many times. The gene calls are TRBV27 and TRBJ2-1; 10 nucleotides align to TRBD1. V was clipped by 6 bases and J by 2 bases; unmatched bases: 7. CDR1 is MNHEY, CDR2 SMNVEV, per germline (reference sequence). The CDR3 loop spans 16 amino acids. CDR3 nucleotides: TGTGCCAGCAGCTGGGGACAGGGGAAACCCTACAATGAGCAGTTCTTC. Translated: CASSWGQGKPYNEQFF.

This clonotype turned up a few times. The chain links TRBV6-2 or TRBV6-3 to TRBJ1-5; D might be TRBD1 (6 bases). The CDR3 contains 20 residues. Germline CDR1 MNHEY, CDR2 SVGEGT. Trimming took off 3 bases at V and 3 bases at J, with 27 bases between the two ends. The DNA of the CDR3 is TGTGCCAGCAGTTATCTAAGATCACAAGAGGGGACAAAAATCAATCAGCCCCAGCATTTT. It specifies CASSYLRSQEGTKINQPQHF.

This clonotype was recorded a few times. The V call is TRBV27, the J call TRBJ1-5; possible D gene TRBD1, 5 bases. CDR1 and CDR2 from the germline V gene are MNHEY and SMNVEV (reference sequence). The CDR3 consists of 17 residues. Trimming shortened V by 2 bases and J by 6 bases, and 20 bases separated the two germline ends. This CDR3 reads CASSLLGWGDGAQPQHF. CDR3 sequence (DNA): TGTGCCAGCAGTTTACTGGGATGGGGTGACGGGGCTCAGCCCCAGCATTTT.

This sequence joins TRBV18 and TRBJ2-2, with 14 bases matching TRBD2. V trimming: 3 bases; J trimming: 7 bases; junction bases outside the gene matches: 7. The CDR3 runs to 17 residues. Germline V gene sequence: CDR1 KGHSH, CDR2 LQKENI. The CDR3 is CASSPGTSGSYIGELFF. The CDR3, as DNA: TGTGCCAGCTCACCTGGGACTAGCGGGAGTTATATCGGGGAGCTGTTTTTT.

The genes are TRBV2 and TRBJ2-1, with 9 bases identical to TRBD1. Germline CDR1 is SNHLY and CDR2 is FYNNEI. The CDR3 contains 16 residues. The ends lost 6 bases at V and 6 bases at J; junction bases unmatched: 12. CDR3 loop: CASSSFPTGGINEQFF. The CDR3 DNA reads TGTGCCAGCAGCTCATTTCCCACAGGGGGCATCAATGAGCAGTTCTTC.

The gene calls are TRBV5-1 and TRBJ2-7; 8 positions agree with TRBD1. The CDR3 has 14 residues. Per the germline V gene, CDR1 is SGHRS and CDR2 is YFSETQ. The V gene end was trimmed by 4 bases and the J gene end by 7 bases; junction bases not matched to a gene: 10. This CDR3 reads CASSRTGTGGEQYF. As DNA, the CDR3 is TGCGCCAGCAGCCGTACCGGGACAGGTGGTGAGCAGTACTTC.

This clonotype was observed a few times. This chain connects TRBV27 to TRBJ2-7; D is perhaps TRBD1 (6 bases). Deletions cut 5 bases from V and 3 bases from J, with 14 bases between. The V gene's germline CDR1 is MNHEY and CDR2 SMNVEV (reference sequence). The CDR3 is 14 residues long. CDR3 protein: CASSNRDTYYEQYF. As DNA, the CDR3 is TGTGCCAGCAGTAACCGGGACACTTACTACGAGCAGTACTTC.

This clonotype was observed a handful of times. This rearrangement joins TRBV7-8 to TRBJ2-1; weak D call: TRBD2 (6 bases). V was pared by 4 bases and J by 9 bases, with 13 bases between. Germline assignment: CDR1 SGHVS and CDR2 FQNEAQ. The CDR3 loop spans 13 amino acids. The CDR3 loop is CASSSLALSEQFF. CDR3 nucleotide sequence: TGTGCCAGCAGCTCACTAGCTTTAAGTGAGCAGTTCTTC.

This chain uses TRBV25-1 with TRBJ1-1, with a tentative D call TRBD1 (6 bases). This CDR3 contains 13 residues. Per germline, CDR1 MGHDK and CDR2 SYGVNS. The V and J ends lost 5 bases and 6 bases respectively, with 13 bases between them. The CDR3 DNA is TGTGCCAGCAGTCGGGGGGACATATCTGAAGCTTTCTTT. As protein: CASSRGDISEAFF.

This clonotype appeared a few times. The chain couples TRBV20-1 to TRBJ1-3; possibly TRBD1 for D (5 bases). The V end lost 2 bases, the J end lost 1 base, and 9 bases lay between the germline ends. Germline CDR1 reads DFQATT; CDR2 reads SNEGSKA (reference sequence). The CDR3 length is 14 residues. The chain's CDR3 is CSARWGGSGNTIYF. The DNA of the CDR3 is TGCAGTGCTAGATGGGGGGGATCTGGAAACACCATATATTTT.

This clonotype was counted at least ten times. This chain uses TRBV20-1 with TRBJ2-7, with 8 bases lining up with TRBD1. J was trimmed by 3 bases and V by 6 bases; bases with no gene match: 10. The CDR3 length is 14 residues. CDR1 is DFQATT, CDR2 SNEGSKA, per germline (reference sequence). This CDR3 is CSARNTDRDYEQYF. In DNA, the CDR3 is TGCAGTGCCAGAAACACGGACAGGGACTACGAGCAGTACTTC.

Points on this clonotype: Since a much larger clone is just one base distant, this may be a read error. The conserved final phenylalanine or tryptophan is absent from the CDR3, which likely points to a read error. The CDR3 reads CASRADSGGTEAFS. CDR3 DNA sequence: TGTGCCAGCAGGGCGGACAGCGGAGGCACTGAAGCTTTCTCT. The chain employs TRBV2 and TRBJ1-1, with D perhaps TRBD1 (6 bases). The CDR3 has 14 residues. Germline CDR1 and CDR2: SNHLY and FYNNEI. Trimming pared 6 bases from V and 4 bases from J, leaving 15 bases between.

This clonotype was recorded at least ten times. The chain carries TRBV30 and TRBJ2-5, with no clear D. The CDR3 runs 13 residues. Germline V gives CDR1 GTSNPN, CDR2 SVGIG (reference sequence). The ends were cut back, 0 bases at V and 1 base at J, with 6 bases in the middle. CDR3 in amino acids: CAWSVRTQETQYF. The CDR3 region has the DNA TGTGCCTGGAGTGTACGGACCCAAGAGACCCAGTACTTC.

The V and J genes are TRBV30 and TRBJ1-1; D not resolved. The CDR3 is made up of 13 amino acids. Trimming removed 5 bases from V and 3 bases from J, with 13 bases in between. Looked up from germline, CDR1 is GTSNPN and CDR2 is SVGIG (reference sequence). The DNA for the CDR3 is TGTGCCTGGGTGAAAAACGCTGACACTGAAGCTTTCTTT. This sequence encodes CAWVKNADTEAFF.